The 15 T cell receptor beta chains listed next were all sequenced from one sample in a study of radiotherapy plus CTLA-4 blockade in lung cancer. Here immunoSEQ multiplex PCR was the method, and the copy in TCRdb shows in-frame clones only, minus some. The sample comprises about 84,000 clones, less than 80% of which are singletons, and 11% to 15% rests with the top ten. Sequencing was performed on peripheral blood, taken from a patient treated with radiotherapy plus ipilimumab. The source of these receptors is a human donor with non-small cell lung cancer that progressed on radiotherapy plus ipilimumab.

This clone occurred once. V gene TRBV5-1 combines with J gene TRBJ1-1, with a tentative D call TRBD1 (6 bases). V lost 4 bases and J lost 1, with 20 bases in between. CDR1 and CDR2 from the germline V gene are SGHRS and YFSETQ. CDR3 length: 17 residues. The CDR3 bases are TGCGCCAGCAGCGGTGGGGGACCGGGGGGCCGGAACACTGAAGCTTTCTTT. Its translation is CASSGGGPGGRNTEAFF.

The V and J genes are TRBV19 and TRBJ1-3, with 7 bases lining up with TRBD1. This CDR3 is 15 amino acids long. Germline V CDR1 and CDR2: LNHDA, SQIVND (reference sequence). The V segment lost 8 bases and the J segment 0 bases; nucleotides outside the gene matches: 7. Here the CDR3 reads CASWTGFNSGNTIYF. Here the CDR3 DNA reads TGTGCCAGTTGGACAGGCTTCAACTCTGGAAACACCATATATTTT.

J is TRBJ2-1 and V is TRBV10-2; 11 bases are a match to TRBD2. Germline V gene data show CDR1 as WSHSY and CDR2 as SAAADI. This CDR3 has 15 amino acids. V lost 5 bases and J lost 3; bases outside the gene matches: 3. The CDR3 bases are TGCGCCAGCAGTTTCGGGACTAGCGGCTACAATGAGCAGTTCTTC. Its protein is CASSFGTSGYNEQFF.

The gene calls are TRBV6-1 and TRBJ2-1; no reliable D call. The CDR3 length is 13 residues. Germline V gene sequence: CDR1 MNHNS, CDR2 SASEGT. Trimming cost V 3 bases and J 9 bases, with 12 bases left between them. The CDR3 DNA reads as TGTGCCAGCAGTGACAGGAATTGGGGTGAGCAGTTCTTC. Translation gives CASSDRNWGEQFF.

A few counts support this clone. V is TRBV28 and J is TRBJ1-3, with no clear D. V was clipped by 3 bases and J by 0 bases, with 6 bases between them. CDR1 is MDHEN and CDR2 is SYDVKM in the germline V gene. The CDR3 contains 14 residues. CDR3 coding DNA: TGTGCCAGCAGTTTCGGGCGCTCTGGAAACACCATATATTTT. It specifies CASSFGRSGNTIYF.

In the case of this clone: At one boundary the junction diverges from the germline segment, which might be a read error. The rearrangement links TRBV6-5 to TRBJ1-2; D ambiguous. The CDR3 has 12 residues. The germline CDR1 and CDR2 sequences are MNHEY and SVGAGI. CDR3 sequence reads: CASSYSIGFLSF. CDR3 DNA: TGTGCCAGCAGTTACTCGATCGGCTTTCTTTCCTTC.

This clone was counted ten times or more. This rearrangement joins TRBV6-6 to TRBJ1-1; D not resolved. V was trimmed by 0 bases and J by 10 bases, leaving 9 bases between them. The germline V gene has CDR1 MNHNY and CDR2 SVGAGI (reference sequence). The CDR3 has 12 amino acids. The CDR3 nucleotides are TGTGCCAGCAGTTACTCGGGGTCCCGAGCTTTCTTT. Its protein is CASSYSGSRAFF.

The genes are TRBV6-4 and TRBJ2-1; possibly TRBD1 or TRBD2 for D (5 bases each). Per the germline V gene, CDR1 is MRHNA and CDR2 is SNTAGT. The CDR3 spans 13 residues. Trimming pared 6 bases from V and 5 bases from J, leaving 11 bases between. The CDR3: CASSWDADNEQFF. In DNA, the CDR3 is TGTGCCAGCAGCTGGGACGCGGACAATGAGCAGTTCTTC.

The V gene is TRBV29-1, the J gene TRBJ2-5; D possibly matches TRBD1 or TRBD2 (5 bases each). Germline-derived CDR1 and CDR2 are SQVTM and ANQGSEA. CDR3 size: 12 residues. Trimming cost V 7 bases and J 1 base, with 10 bases left between them. CDR3 coding DNA: TGCAGCGCCGGGGCGATCCAAGAGACCCAGTACTTC. It is translated as CSAGAIQETQYF.

DNA of the CDR3: TGCGCCAGCAGCGCCGGACTAGCGGTTCGTATACTCACAGATACGCAGTATTTT. Translation: CASSAGLAVRILTDTQYF. The J gene is TRBJ2-3, the V gene TRBV5-1; TRBD2 matches 10 bases. Trimming took 4 bases from V and 2 from J; bases not matched to a gene: 13. CDR3 length equals 18 residues. Germline V gene lookup returns CDR1 SGHRS and CDR2 YFSETQ.

V gene TRBV5-1 combines with J gene TRBJ2-7; no firm D call. There are 14 residues in the CDR3. Trimming removed 0 bases at V and 3 bases at J, with 10 bases between. Germline CDR1 reads SGHRS; CDR2 reads YFSETQ. In DNA form, the CDR3 reads TGCGCCAGCAGCTTGGGAGGATCCTTCTACGAGCAGTACTTC. The encoded protein is CASSLGGSFYEQYF.

The chain is built from TRBV28 and TRBJ1-5, with D possibly matching TRBD1 (5 bases). In germline, CDR1 is MDHEN, CDR2 SYDVKM. This CDR3 region has 17 residues. V was cut by 6 bases and J by 4 bases, with 22 bases left in between. The CDR3 reads CASSPGMGVWGNQPQHF. DNA of the CDR3: TGTGCCAGCAGCCCCGGGATGGGAGTTTGGGGGAATCAGCCCCAGCATTTT.

This clone was seen a handful of times. This chain joins TRBV18 and TRBJ2-7; D gene unclear. The CDR3 has 14 amino acids. With 6 bases removed from V and 6 bases from J, the gap between germline ends came to 18 bases. Per the germline V gene, CDR1 is KGHSH and CDR2 is LQKENI. As DNA, the CDR3 is TGTGCCAGCTCTCCTGCTCGGTTTGTGGCCGAGCAGTACTTC. Translation: CASSPARFVAEQYF.

The V call is TRBV6-1, the J call TRBJ2-5, with a possible D match to TRBD2 (5 bases). CDR1 and CDR2 from the germline V gene are MNHNS and SASEGT. Trimming took 4 bases from V and 2 from J, leaving 8 bases between them. This CDR3 region has 13 residues. The CDR3 DNA follows: TGTGCCAGCAGTGCCGGGATACAAGAGACCCAGTACTTC. Encoded protein: CASSAGIQETQYF.

CDR3 bases: TGTGCCAGTAGTATTTTGGACAGCAATCAGCCCCAGCATTTT. Encoded protein: CASSILDSNQPQHF. The chain employs TRBV19 and TRBJ1-5; no firm D call. The CDR3 is 14 residues long. CDR1 and CDR2 (germline): LNHDA, SQIVND (reference sequence). Trimming stripped 3 bases from V and 1 base from J, with 7 bases between.